What follows are 8 T cell receptor beta chains derived from one specimen sequenced in a study of blood T cells in healthy people across ages. The authors ran a second PCR of 7 to 11 cycles using a sample-barcoded 5' primer and a J-beta primer mix. TCRdb reanalysed the 5' RACE reads using MiXCR and keeps one entry per CDR3 protein. The sample has fewer than 2,000,000 distinct CDR3 sequences, about 39% seen once. The sample consisted of blood. The source of these receptors is a human donor in good health.

This clonotype was detected only a few times. The J gene is TRBJ2-1, the V gene TRBV20-1, with 7 bases lining up with TRBD1. Germline CDR1 is DFQATT and CDR2 is SNEGSKA (reference sequence). This CDR3 has 15 amino acids. V shed 4 bases and J 1 base; nucleotides not matched to a gene: 7. CDR3 loop: CSAKRQGSSYNEQFF. DNA of the CDR3: TGCAGTGCTAAACGACAGGGATCATCCTACAATGAGCAGTTCTTC.

The chain is built from TRBV6-5 and TRBJ1-5, with TRBD1 as a possible D gene (6 bases). The length of the CDR3 is 14 residues. V was cut by 5 bases and J by 5 bases, with 13 bases left in between. CDR1 is MNHEY and CDR2 is SVGAGI in the germline V gene. This CDR3 is CASSRDTRHQPQHF. The CDR3 DNA is TGTGCCAGCAGTCGGGACACCCGCCATCAGCCCCAGCATTTT.

This clonotype was observed a few times. CDR3 sequence reads: CASSETGTAGYTF. Written as DNA, the CDR3 is TGTGCCAGCAGCGAAACCGGGACCGCTGGCTACACCTTC. V gene TRBV7-9 combines with J gene TRBJ1-2, with D possibly being TRBD1 (5 bases). Germline assignment: CDR1 SEHNR and CDR2 FQNEAQ (reference sequence). Trimming shortened V by 5 bases and J by 7 bases, and 14 bases separated the two germline ends. This CDR3 contains 13 residues.

This rearrangement joins TRBV7-6 to TRBJ2-5; D gene ambiguous. Germline V gene sequence: CDR1 SGHVS, CDR2 FNYEAQ. This CDR3 is 14 amino acids long. Trimming took off 0 bases at V and 6 bases at J, with 11 bases between the two ends. The CDR3 DNA reads as TGTGCCAGCAGCTTAGCCCTTAGTGACAAGACCCAGTACTTC. It codes for CASSLALSDKTQYF.

Only a few counts were recorded for this clonotype. The rearrangement uses TRBV29-1 and TRBJ2-3; D is ambiguous. Germline values: CDR1 SQVTM, CDR2 ANQGSEA. With 7 bases removed from V and 2 bases from J, the gap between germline ends came to 10 bases. This CDR3 contains 12 residues. In DNA form, the CDR3 reads TGCAGCGGGTCCCAGTACACAGATACGCAGTATTTT. Translated: CSGSQYTDTQYF.

This rearrangement joins TRBV20-1 to TRBJ1-1; no firm D call. CDR1 and CDR2 from the germline V gene are DFQATT and SNEGSKA (reference sequence). The CDR3 has 14 residues. V was pared by 1 base and J by 1 base, with 10 bases between. CDR3 DNA: TGCAGTGCTAGAGCCGAGGGAACGAACACTGAAGCTTTCTTT. Its translation: CSARAEGTNTEAFF.

J is TRBJ2-1 and V is TRBV7-2, with D possibly matching TRBD2 (7 bases). V was clipped by 0 bases and J by 6 bases, with 12 bases between them. Germline assignment: CDR1 SGHTA and CDR2 FQGNSA. The CDR3 is 15 residues long. CDR3 region: CASSLAGGRLNEQFF. The CDR3 bases are TGTGCCAGCAGCTTAGCGGGGGGGCGTCTCAATGAGCAGTTCTTC.

DNA of the CDR3: TGTGCCAGCAGCTTGGGTGACAGTCCTTTCGAAAAACTGTTTTTT. The encoded protein is CASSLGDSPFEKLFF. This rearrangement joins TRBV5-6 to TRBJ1-4, with D perhaps TRBD1 (5 bases). Looked up from germline, CDR1 is SGHDT and CDR2 is YYEEEE. The CDR3 consists of 15 residues. V dropped 0 bases and J dropped 8 bases, with 14 bases sitting between them.